Listed below are T cell receptor beta chains from one sample, sequenced in a study of chemoradiotherapy in HPV16-positive cancers. The data were produced by immunoSEQ multiplex PCR, yet TCRdb's version contains in-frame clones alone and is incomplete. The sample shows 65,000 to 80,000 clones, almost 90% of them seen only once. The sequencing here drew on blood, taken from a patient who underwent chemoradiotherapy. The receptors here all came from a human donor with HPV-associated anogenital cancer. CDR3s include the opening cysteine and the closing phenylalanine or tryptophan. Not all rows give a size; the values are once, few, many and, for expanded clones, a class.

v_call,cdr3_length,clone_size,cdr3_aa
TRBV5-6,14,-,CASSSGLAGGPGYF
TRBV5-6,16,-,CASSSGIELAKNIQYF
TRBV5-1,16,-,CASSPQTSGGTYEQYF
TRBV7-9,11,-,CASGASEKLFF
TRBV28,16,-,CASGTQGRAGVNIQYF
TRBV7-2,15,-,CASSFSGDYNQPQHF
TRBV27,17,-,CASSSVFMTGSSYEQYF
TRBV7-9,16,-,CASLGGPTNSGNTIYF
TRBV27,15,-,CASRPRGATVDTQYF
TRBV4-1,15,-,CASSQVEKGNQPQHF
TRBV19,14,-,CASSNRWAVDGYTF
TRBV23-1,14,-,CASSQWFHGAEAFF
TRBV29-1,15,few,CSVESQGGPTDTQYF
TRBV14,13,-,CASSPRDSYEQYF
TRBV5-1,15,-,CASSLDSGMESPLHF
TRBV18,12,-,CASSRSVTEAFF
TRBV14,12,-,CASSQNNYGYTF
TRBV29-1,12,once,CSVTSGSYEQYF
TRBV28,15,-,CASSLVPFFNQPQHF
TRBV4-1,16,-,CASSRTIQGAGEKLFF
TRBV14,15,-,CASSLDANSGNTIYF
TRBV29-1,11,-,CSVGTEYGYTF
TRBV6-1,15,few,CASSSSLAGYYEQYF
TRBV5-1,13,-,CASSLGQVLSYTF
TRBV4-2,15,-,CASSQEASGRRQLFF
TRBV9,13,-,CASTGTGDNEQFF
TRBV10-2,14,few,CASSGLAGPYEQYF
TRBV7-9,13,-,CASSFGLTDTQYF
TRBV6-4,13,-,CASSDGIRNEQFF
TRBV28,13,-,CASSYWAGDEQYF
TRBV2,18,-,CASSERLAGGSGRWEQFF
TRBV10-3,13,-,CAISEGSGETQYF
TRBV20-1,11,-,CSARDDYEQYF
TRBV9,14,once,CASSVGGTADTQYF
TRBV11-1,12,-,CASSLQGRGAFF
TRBV27,14,-,CASKTRDNSYEQYF
TRBV18,14,few,CASSDQGQNTEAFF
TRBV4-1,18,-,CASSQDPPSLHFTDTQYF
TRBV27,14,-,CASAIFRGADTQYF
TRBV30,12,-,CAWKARVAEAFF
TRBV6-1,16,-,CASSGEWSSYNSPLHF
TRBV27,12,-,CASRGYQETQYF
TRBV21-1,17,-,CASSKRAGALLSDGYTF
TRBV9,12,-,CASSEGVNEQFF
TRBV6-5,13,-,CASSRRADEKLFF
TRBV4-1,15,-,CASSQPRDRGYGYTF
TRBV10-3,15,-,CAISEGPRHNQPQHF
TRBV7-9,18,-,CASSLVNRVNRADTEAFF
TRBV5-1,12,-,CASSLPDNEQFF
TRBV2,16,-,CASTTAAVFGNTEAFF
TRBV7-9,12,-,CASSFGPGGYTF
TRBV14,13,-,CASSQGTGRSYTF
TRBV6-1,14,-,CASRETGTNYGYTF
TRBV19,17,-,CASSGGPGLAEDNEQFF
TRBV15,14,-,CATSLGTSDYEQYF
TRBV10-3,14,-,CATSGQGENYGYTF
TRBV18,13,-,CASSPSGTGELFF
TRBV19,18,-,CASSVLGQRTYSNQPQHF
TRBV6-5,15,-,CASSYSLRTNTEAFF
TRBV2,15,-,CASSATSGGPGSQYF